This T cell receptor (beta chain) was profiled in a study of T cells in Graves' hyperthyroidism and ophthalmopathy. Amplification targeted TCR beta CDR3 regions from RNA transcripts. HTBI primers drove first-round RT-PCR of the TCR CDR3. TCRdb redid the calling of the multiplex PCR reads with MiXCR, one entry per CDR3 protein. This table holds roughly 500,000 distinct CDR3 sequences, 46% found once. This CDR3 region has 15 residues. The germline V gene encodes CDR1 MNHNY and CDR2 SVGAGI (reference sequence). V dropped 0 bases and J dropped 2; count of bases not matched to a gene: 2. This clonotype turned up a few times.

This chain joins TRBV6-6 and TRBJ2-5, with TRBD2 matching over 8 bases. This TCR was recovered from an adult woman with Graves' disease, either hyperthyroidism or ophthalmopathy (not recorded which). The sequencing input was peripheral blood or thyroid tissue (not recorded which). CDR3 loop: CASSYSSGGQETQYF. The CDR3 DNA reads as TGTGCCAGCAGTTACTCGTCGGGGGGGCAAGAGACCCAGTACTTC.